This T cell receptor beta chain comes out of a study of OX40 agonist ivuxolimab in advanced cancers. Background on the study: At doses from 0.01 to 10 mg/kg, patients were given intravenous ivuxolimab every 2 weeks. Three individuals attained partial responses, comprising one hepatocellular carcinoma case and two cutaneous melanoma cases.

Method: immunoSEQ multiplex PCR; TCRdb's copy keeps in-frame clones and lacks some. The repertoire includes over 70,000 clones, 65% to 90% of them detected once, and under 2% sits in the top ten. Autoimmune disease history or systemic immunosuppression barred patients. The sample consisted of CD4+ or CD8+ T cells sorted from blood, taken in a trial of the OX40 agonist ivuxolimab. The sequence derives from an adult with an advanced solid tumor such as melanoma, head and neck, liver or kidney cancer.

CDR3 nucleotides: TGTGCCAGCAGACGCGATAGAGGGACAGGGGTGATGCCCCAGCATTTT. Translation gives CASRRDRGTGVMPQHF. V usage is TRBV2 and J usage is TRBJ1-5; 10 nucleotides line up with TRBD1. The CDR3 totals 16 residues. Germline V lookup: CDR1 SNHLY, CDR2 FYNNEI. Trimming cost V 6 bases and J 9 bases; bases outside gene matches: 14.